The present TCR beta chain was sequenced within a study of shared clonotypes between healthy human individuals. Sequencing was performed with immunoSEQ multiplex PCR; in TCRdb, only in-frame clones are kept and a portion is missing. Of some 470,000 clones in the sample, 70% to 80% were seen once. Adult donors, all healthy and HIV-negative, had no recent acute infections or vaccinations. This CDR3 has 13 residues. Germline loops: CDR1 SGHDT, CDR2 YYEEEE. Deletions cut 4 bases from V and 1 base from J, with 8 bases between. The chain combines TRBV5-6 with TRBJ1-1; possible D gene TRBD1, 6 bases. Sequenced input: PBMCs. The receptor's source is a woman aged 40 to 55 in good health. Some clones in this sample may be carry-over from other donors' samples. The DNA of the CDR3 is TGTGCCAGCAGCGGGACAACGAACACTGAAGCTTTCTTT. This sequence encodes CASSGTTNTEAFF.